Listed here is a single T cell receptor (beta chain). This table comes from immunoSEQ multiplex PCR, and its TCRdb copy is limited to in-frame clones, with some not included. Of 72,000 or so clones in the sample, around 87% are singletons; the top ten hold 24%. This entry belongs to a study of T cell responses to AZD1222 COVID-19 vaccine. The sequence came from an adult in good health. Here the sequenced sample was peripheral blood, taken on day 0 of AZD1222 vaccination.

The CDR3 coding sequence is TGTGCCAGCAGCCTACAGGGTGGCCCTTGGGGCACTGAAGCTTTCTTT. It specifies CASSLQGGPWGTEAFF. The chain links TRBV9 to TRBJ1-1; maybe TRBD1 (6 bases). CDR1 is SGDLS and CDR2 is YYNGEE in the germline V gene. V lost 4 bases, J lost 4 bases, and 20 bases lay in between. The CDR3 runs to 16 residues.